This TCR beta chain emerged from a study of cytomegalovirus exposure and HLA in healthy donors. Findings of the study overall: Cytomegalovirus-associated TCR beta chains were listed, numbering some 150. With high specificity and sensitivity, the classifier reportedly diagnosed cytomegalovirus status.

In the case of this clone: Its matching antigen is unknown.

Sequencing used immunoSEQ multiplex PCR; TCRdb keeps in-frame clones, though not all of them. This table has some 120,000 clones, more than 95% appearing once. The V and J ends lost 1 base and 8 bases respectively, with 11 bases between them. The CDR3 is 12 amino acids. The germline CDR1 and CDR2 sequences are SQVTM and ANQGSEA. V usage is TRBV29-1 and J usage is TRBJ1-2; D is perhaps TRBD1 (6 bases). The sample comprised PBMCs. The sequence derives from a man younger than 35 in good health and CMV-seronegative. The CDR3 region has the DNA TGCAGCGTTGAAGGGCAGGGGCACGGCTACACCTTC. This translates into CSVEGQGHGYTF.